The entry that follows covers one TCR beta chain sequence. The antigen remains undetermined. Treatment meaning: approximately nine-day PBMC culture with coronavirus spike peptide pools or control peptides (ViraFEST assay). CD4+ T cells that had been cultured provided DNA sequenced with the Oncomine TCR Beta short-read assay. TCRdb reanalysed the PCR reads using MiXCR and keeps one entry per CDR3 protein. The table has about 4,600 distinct CDR3 sequences, 43% seen once; the top ten hold 41%. The sample is drawn from a study of vaccination and CD4 T cells after COVID-19. This CDR3 has 16 residues. The J segment lost 2 bases and the V segment lost 6 bases, leaving 10 bases of the junction unmatched. Germline CDR1 reads SNHLY; CDR2 reads FYNNEI.

The sequence derives from a human donor who had recovered from COVID-19. The chain combines TRBV2 with TRBJ1-5; 7 bases map to TRBD1. Sequenced input: CD4+ T cells from blood, cultured in vitro. CDR3 sequence (DNA): TGTGCCAGCAGGAGGGGCAGGGGGATTGGCAATCAGCCCCAGCATTTT. This gives the protein CASRRGRGIGNQPQHF.